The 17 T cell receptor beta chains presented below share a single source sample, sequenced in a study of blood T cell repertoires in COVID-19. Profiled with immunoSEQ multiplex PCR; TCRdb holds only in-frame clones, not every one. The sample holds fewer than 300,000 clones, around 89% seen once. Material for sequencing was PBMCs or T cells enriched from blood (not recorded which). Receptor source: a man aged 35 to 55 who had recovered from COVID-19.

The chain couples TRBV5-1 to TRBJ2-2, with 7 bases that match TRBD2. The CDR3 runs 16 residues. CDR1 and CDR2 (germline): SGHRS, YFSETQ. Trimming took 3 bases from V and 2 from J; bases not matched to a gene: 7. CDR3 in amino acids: CASSWTGTTNTGELFF. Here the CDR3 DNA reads TGCGCCAGCAGCTGGACCGGGACTACTAACACCGGGGAGCTGTTTTTT.

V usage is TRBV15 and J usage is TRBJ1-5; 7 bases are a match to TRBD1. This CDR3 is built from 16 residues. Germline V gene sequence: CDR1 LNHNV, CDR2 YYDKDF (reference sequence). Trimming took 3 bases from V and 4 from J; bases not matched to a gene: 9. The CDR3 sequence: CATSSRQGVLNQPQHF. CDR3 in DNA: TGTGCCACCAGCAGCAGACAGGGAGTTTTAAATCAGCCCCAGCATTTT.

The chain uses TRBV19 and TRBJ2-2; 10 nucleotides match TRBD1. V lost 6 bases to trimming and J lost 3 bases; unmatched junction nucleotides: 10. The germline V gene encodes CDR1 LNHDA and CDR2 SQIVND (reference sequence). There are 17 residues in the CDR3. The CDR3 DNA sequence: TGTGCCAGTAGGGACAGGGGGAGAATTTGGGACACCGGGGAGCTGTTTTTT. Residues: CASRDRGRIWDTGELFF.

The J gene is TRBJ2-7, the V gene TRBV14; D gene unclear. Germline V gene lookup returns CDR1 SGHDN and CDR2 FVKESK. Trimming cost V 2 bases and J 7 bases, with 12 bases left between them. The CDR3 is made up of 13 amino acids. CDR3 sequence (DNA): TGTGCCAGCAGCCAACTCCTGTCCACAGAGCAGTACTTC. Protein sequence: CASSQLLSTEQYF.

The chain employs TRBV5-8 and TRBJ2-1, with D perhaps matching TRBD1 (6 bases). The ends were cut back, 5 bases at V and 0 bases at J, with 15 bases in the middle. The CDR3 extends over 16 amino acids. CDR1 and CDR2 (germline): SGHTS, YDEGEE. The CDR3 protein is CASRSGQISSYNEQFF. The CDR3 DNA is TGTGCCAGCAGATCAGGACAGATCAGCTCCTACAATGAGCAGTTCTTC. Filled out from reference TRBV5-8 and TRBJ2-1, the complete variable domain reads EAGVTQSPTHLIKTRGQQATLRCSPISGHTSVYWYQQALGLGLQFLLWYDEGEERNRGNFPPRFSGRQFPNYSSELNVNALELEDSALYLCASRSGQISSYNEQFFGPGTRLTVL.

DNA of the CDR3: TGCGCCAGCAGCCAAGGGACAGGGATCAGCTCTGGAAACACCATATATTTT. Translating gives CASSQGTGISSGNTIYF. V usage is TRBV4-3 and J usage is TRBJ1-3; 8 nucleotides match TRBD1. V lost 1 base, J lost 0 bases, and 5 bases stayed unmatched. CDR3 length: 17 residues. Germline CDR1 is LGHNA and CDR2 is YSLEER.

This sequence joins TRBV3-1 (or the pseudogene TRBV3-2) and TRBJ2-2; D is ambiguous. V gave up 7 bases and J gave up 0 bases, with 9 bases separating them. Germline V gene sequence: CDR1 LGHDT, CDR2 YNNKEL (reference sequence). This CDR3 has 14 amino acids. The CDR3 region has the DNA TGTGCCAGCACACCTCTACCGAACACCGGGGAGCTGTTTTTT. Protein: CASTPLPNTGELFF.

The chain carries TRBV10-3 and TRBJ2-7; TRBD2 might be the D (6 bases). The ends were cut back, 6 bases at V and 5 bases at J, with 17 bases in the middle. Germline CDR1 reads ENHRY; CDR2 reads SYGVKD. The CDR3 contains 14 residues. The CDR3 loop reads CAISLGLGGDEQYF. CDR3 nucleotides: TGTGCCATCAGCCTGGGGCTCGGGGGTGACGAGCAGTACTTC.

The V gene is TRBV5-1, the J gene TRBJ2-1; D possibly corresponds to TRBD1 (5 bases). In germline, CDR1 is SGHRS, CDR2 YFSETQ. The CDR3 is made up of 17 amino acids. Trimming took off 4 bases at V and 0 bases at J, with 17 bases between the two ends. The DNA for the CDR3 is TGCGCCAGCAGCCCGCAACTCCAGGGAAGCTCCTACAATGAGCAGTTCTTC. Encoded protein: CASSPQLQGSSYNEQFF.

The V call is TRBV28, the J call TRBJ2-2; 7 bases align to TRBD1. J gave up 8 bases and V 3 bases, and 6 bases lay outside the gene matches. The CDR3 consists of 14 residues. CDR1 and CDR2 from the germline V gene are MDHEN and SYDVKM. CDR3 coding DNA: TGTGCCAGCAGTTTCGGGACAGTTGCAGGGGAGCTGTTTTTT. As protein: CASSFGTVAGELFF.

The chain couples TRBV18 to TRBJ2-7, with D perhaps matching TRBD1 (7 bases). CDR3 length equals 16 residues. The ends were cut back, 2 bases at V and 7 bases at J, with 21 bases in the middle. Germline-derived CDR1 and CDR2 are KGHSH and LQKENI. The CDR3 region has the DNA TGTGCCAGCTCACCAGATACGACAGGGTTGGCGGGGGAGCAGTACTTC. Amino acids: CASSPDTTGLAGEQYF.

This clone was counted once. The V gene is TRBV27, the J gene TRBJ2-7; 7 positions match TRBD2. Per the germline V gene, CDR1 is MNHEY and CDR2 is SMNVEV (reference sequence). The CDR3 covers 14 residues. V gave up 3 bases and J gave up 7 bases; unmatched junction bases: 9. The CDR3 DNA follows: TGTGCCAGCAGTTTGGCGGGAGCGGTGGAGGAGCAGTACTTC. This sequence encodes CASSLAGAVEEQYF.

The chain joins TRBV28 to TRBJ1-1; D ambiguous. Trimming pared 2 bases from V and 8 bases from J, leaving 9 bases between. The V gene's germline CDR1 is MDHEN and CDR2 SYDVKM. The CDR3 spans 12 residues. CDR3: CASSLGRSEAFF. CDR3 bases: TGTGCCAGCAGTTTAGGGAGATCGGAAGCTTTCTTT.

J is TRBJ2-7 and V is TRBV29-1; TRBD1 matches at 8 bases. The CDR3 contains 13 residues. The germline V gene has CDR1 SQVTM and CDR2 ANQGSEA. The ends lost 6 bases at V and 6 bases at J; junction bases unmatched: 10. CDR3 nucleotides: TGCAGCGTACGGGACAGGCCTTTGCTCGAGCAGTACTTC. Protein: CSVRDRPLLEQYF.

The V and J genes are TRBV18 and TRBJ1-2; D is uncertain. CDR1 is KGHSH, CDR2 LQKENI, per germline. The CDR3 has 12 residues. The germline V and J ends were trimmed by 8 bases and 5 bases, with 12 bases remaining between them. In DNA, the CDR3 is TGTGCCAGCGCGGACGGGGTTTATGGCTACACCTTC. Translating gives CASADGVYGYTF.

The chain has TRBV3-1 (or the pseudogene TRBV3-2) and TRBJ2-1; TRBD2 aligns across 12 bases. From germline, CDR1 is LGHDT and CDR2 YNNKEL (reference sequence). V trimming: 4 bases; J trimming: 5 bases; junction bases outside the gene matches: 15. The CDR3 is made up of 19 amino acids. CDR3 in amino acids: CASSPEPLAGGLLDNEQFF. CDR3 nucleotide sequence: TGTGCCAGCAGCCCAGAACCACTAGCGGGAGGCCTCCTAGACAATGAGCAGTTCTTC.

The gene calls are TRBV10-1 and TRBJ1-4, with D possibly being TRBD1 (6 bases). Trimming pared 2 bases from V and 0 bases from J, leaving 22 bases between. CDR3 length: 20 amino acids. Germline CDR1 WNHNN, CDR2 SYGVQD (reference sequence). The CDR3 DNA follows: TGCGCCAGCAGTGAGCCCTTACGTGTCAGGGGAAAGACAACTAATGAAAAACTGTTTTTT. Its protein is CASSEPLRVRGKTTNEKLFF.